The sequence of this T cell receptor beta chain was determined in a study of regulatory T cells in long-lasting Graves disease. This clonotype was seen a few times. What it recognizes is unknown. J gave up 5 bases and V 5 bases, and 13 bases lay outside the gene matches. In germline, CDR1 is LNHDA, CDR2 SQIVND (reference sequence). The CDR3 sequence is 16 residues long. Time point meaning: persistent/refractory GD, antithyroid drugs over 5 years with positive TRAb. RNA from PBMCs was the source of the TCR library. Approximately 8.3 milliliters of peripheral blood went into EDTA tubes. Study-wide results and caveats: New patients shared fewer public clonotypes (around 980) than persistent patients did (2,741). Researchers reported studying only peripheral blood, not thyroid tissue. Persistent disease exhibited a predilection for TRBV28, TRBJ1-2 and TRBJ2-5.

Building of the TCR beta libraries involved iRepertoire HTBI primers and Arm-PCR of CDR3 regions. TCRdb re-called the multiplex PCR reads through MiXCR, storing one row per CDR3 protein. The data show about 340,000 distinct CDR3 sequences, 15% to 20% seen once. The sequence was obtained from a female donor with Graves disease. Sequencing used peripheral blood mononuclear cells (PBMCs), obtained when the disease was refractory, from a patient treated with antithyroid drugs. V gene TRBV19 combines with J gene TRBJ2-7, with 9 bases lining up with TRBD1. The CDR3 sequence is CASSVLQGALADEQYF. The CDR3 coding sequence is TGTGCCAGTAGTGTGTTACAGGGGGCACTAGCAGACGAGCAGTACTTC. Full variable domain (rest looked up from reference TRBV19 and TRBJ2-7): DGGITQSPKYLFRKEGQNVTLSCEQNLNHDAMYWYRQDPGQGLRLIYYSQIVNDFQKGDIAEGYSVSREKKESFPLTVTSAQKNPTAFYLCASSVLQGALADEQYFGPGTRLTVT.